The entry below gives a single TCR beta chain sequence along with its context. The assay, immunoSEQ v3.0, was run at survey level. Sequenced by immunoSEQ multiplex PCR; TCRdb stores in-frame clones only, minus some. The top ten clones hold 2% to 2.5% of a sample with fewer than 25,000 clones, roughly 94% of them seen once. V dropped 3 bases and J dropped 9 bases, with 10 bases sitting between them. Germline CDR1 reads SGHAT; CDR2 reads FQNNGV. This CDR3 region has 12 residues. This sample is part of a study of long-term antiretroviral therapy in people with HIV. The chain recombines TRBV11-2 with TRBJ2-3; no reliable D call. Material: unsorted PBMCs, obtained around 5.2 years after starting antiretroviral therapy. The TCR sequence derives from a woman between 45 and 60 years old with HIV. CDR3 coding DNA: TGTGCCAGCAGCTTGGGCCCGGGCACGCAGTATTTT. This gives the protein CASSLGPGTQYF.